A selection of T cell receptor beta chains follows, all from one sample in a study of identical twins. TCRdb redid the calling of the 5' RACE reads with MiXCR, one entry per CDR3 protein. The table records under 450,000 distinct CDR3 sequences, around 20% of them present only once. The sample comprised naive T cells sorted from blood. Every receptor here comes from a man over 45 in good health. The CDR3 runs from the conserved cysteine through the conserved F or W. A D gene is named only where the DNA matches it firmly. Not every row has a clone size; where given, it reads once, few, many or a size class.

TRBJ1-1 | TRBV18 | - | - | TGTGCCAGCTCCCGTGACCGGGCGGAAGAAGCTTTCTTT | CASSRDRAEEAFF
TRBJ2-3 | TRBV10-3 | few | - | TGTGCCTCGCAGAGGGAAGGAGATACGCAGTATTTT | CASQREGDTQYF
TRBJ2-7 | TRBV2 | - | - | TGTGCCAGCAGTTTGACCGGGACGGTTACCTACGAGCAGTACTTC | CASSLTGTVTYEQYF
TRBJ2-3 | TRBV16 | - | TRBD2 | TGTGCCAGCAGCCAAGCGGGAGCTTTCGATACGCAGTATTTT | CASSQAGAFDTQYF
TRBJ2-7 | TRBV27 | many | TRBD2 | TGTGCCAGCAGTTTAGGGGCTAGCGGTACCTACGAGCAGTACTTC | CASSLGASGTYEQYF
TRBJ2-4 | TRBV5-1 | - | - | TGCGCCAGCAGCCCCTTTTTGGAGGGGAACATTCAGTACTTC | CASSPFLEGNIQYF
TRBJ2-1 | TRBV5-1 | - | - | TGCGCCAGCAGCTGGGGGGAGAACTCCTACAATGAGCAGTTCTTC | CASSWGENSYNEQFF
TRBJ2-4 | TRBV20-1 | few | TRBD2 | TGCAGTGCGCATAGCGGGAGCAAAAACATTCAGTACTTC | CSAHSGSKNIQYF
TRBJ2-2 | TRBV4-3 | - | - | TGCGCCAGCAGCCAAGCGTGGGGCGGTTGGGCCGGGGAGCTGTTTTTT | CASSQAWGGWAGELFF
TRBJ2-5 | TRBV18 | many | TRBD1 | TGTGCCAGCTCCCCCGGGACAGGCCAAGAGACCCAGTACTTC | CASSPGTGQETQYF
TRBJ1-4 | TRBV7-6 | - | TRBD1 | TGTGCCAGCAGCTTGGGACAGGCTGAAAAACTGTTTTTT | CASSLGQAEKLFF
TRBJ2-5 | TRBV20-1 | many | TRBD2 | TGCAGTGCTCCCGTCAGCGGGGTCTGGGAGACCCAGTACTTC | CSAPVSGVWETQYF
TRBJ2-1 | TRBV11-3 | - | - | TGTGCCAGCAGCCAAACACTAGTTCCCAATGAGCAGTTCTTC | CASSQTLVPNEQFF
TRBJ2-3 | TRBV20-1 | many | TRBD1 | TGCAGTGCTAGAAGGTTTGGGACAGACCATTTTACAGATACGCAGTATTTT | CSARRFGTDHFTDTQYF
TRBJ2-3 | TRBV6-1 | - | - | TGTGCCAGCAGTGAACTATGGAGCGACTACACAGATACGCAGTATTTT | CASSELWSDYTDTQYF
TRBJ2-7 | TRBV28 | many | - | TGTGCCAGCAGCTCGGGGGGCCCTCCAACGGAGGTGCAGTACTTC | CASSSGGPPTEVQYF
TRBJ2-3 | TRBV5-1 | - | - | TGCGCCAGCAGCAATACCGGGGGCGCAGATACGCAGTATTTT | CASSNTGGADTQYF
TRBJ2-5 | TRBV5-1 | many | TRBD2 | TGCGCCAGCAGCTTGGATGGACTAGCGGGGACCGGAGAGACCCAGTACTTC | CASSLDGLAGTGETQYF
TRBJ1-1 | TRBV7-2 | - | - | TGTGCCAGCAGCTTAGTGGAATACACCATGAACACTGAAGCTTTCTTT | CASSLVEYTMNTEAFF
TRBJ1-2 | TRBV28 | - | - | TGTGCCAGCAGCCCGACAGTTCCCTATGGCTACACCTTC | CASSPTVPYGYTF
TRBJ1-2 | TRBV5-5 | few | - | TGTGCCAGCAGCCCTAGGGCGGGTGCCCGTGGCTACACCTTC | CASSPRAGARGYTF
TRBJ2-1 | TRBV20-1 | many | TRBD2 | TGCAGTGGAACCCCAAGCGGGAGCTGGGCCAATGAGCAGTTCTTC | CSGTPSGSWANEQFF
TRBJ2-5 | TRBV6-5 | few | - | TGTGCCAGCAGTTACGGAACAGGAACCCAAGAGACCCAGTACTTC | CASSYGTGTQETQYF
TRBJ1-1 | TRBV21-1 | - | - | TGTGCCACCAGAAGCGAGGGGCGTGAGAACACTGAAGCTTTCTTT | CATRSEGRENTEAFF
TRBJ2-1 | TRBV5-1 | few | TRBD2 | TGCGCCAGCAGCTTGGGTGGGACTAGACCTAACAATGAGCAGTTCTTC | CASSLGGTRPNNEQFF
TRBJ1-5 | TRBV20-1 | many | TRBD1 | TGCAGTGCGTGGGACAGAGAAAATCAGCCCCAGCATTTT | CSAWDRENQPQHF
TRBJ2-7 | TRBV5-1 | few | - | TGCGCCAGCAGCTTCAGTGGACTGGTCTCCTACGAGCAGTACTTC | CASSFSGLVSYEQYF
TRBJ2-7 | TRBV19 | few | TRBD1 | TGTGCCAGTAGAAGAACCGGGACAGGGAGCCACGAGCAGTACTTC | CASRRTGTGSHEQYF
TRBJ2-7 | TRBV5-1 | many | - | TGCGCCAGCAGATATTCATCGGGAACCTCCTACGAGCAGTACTTC | CASRYSSGTSYEQYF
TRBJ1-6 | TRBV4-3 | - | - | TGCGCCAGCAGCCAGGCCTCACTCTCACCCCTCCACTTT | CASSQASLSPLHF
TRBJ2-7 | TRBV5-6 | few | - | TGTGCCAGCAGCTTGGGACACGCGGCCTACGAGCAGTACTTC | CASSLGHAAYEQYF
TRBJ2-1 | TRBV7-9 | - | TRBD2 | TGTGCCAGCAGCTCCCCCCCAACTAGCGGGTTTGGGAATGAGCAGTTCTTC | CASSSPPTSGFGNEQFF